The 22 T cell receptor beta chains reported below all come from one sample, sequenced in a study of response to subunit inactivated influenza vaccine. TCRdb re-derived calls from the RT-PCR reads in MiXCR, one entry per CDR3 protein. The sample has hundreds of thousands of distinct CDR3 sequences; about 8% are singletons. Specimen: PBMCs from blood, collected approximately 25 months after vaccination. All receptors come from a man aged 50-75 years who received an inactivated influenza vaccine.

The chain employs TRBV20-1 and TRBJ2-7, with 12 positions matching TRBD1. The CDR3 has 18 amino acids. CDR1 is DFQATT, CDR2 SNEGSKA, per germline (reference sequence). Trimming removed 0 bases from V and 2 bases from J; junction bases left unmatched: 11. CDR3 sequence reads: CSARDRDRGPIPAYEQYF. Written as DNA, the CDR3 is TGCAGTGCTAGAGACCGGGACAGGGGGCCCATCCCCGCCTACGAGCAGTACTTC.

This clonotype has just a few counts. The V and J genes are TRBV7-6 and TRBJ1-1, with 9 positions matching TRBD1. Germline CDR1 reads SGHVS; CDR2 reads FNYEAQ. The CDR3 is 15 residues long. The V and J ends lost 5 bases and 1 base, in that order; junction bases with no gene match: 5. The CDR3 region is CASSAMTGGNTEAFF. The CDR3 nucleotides read TGTGCCAGCAGCGCGATGACAGGGGGGAACACTGAAGCTTTCTTT.

There are a few counts of this clonotype. CDR3 DNA: TGTGCCAGCAGCTTAGCTGGAATACCGGATTCACCCCTCCACTTT. Translating gives CASSLAGIPDSPLHF. V and J are TRBV7-2 and TRBJ1-6; no definite D call. This CDR3 is built from 15 residues. CDR1 and CDR2 (germline): SGHTA, FQGNSA. V lost 0 bases, J lost 8 bases, and 11 bases lay in between.

This clonotype was observed many times. The chain uses TRBV28 and TRBJ2-7, with D perhaps TRBD1 (6 bases). V shed 3 bases and J shed 1 base, with 16 bases lying between them. Germline lookup yields CDR1 MDHEN and CDR2 SYDVKM. This CDR3 contains 16 residues. CDR3 region: CASSFRLDSLSYEQYF. The CDR3 nucleotides are TGTGCCAGCAGTTTTCGACTGGACAGTCTGTCCTACGAGCAGTACTTC.

The rearrangement uses TRBV7-9 and TRBJ1-1; no clear D. The germline V gene has CDR1 SEHNR and CDR2 FQNEAQ (reference sequence). The CDR3 consists of 13 residues. The V and J ends lost 4 bases and 0 bases respectively, with 6 bases between them. Here the CDR3 DNA reads TGTGCCAGCAGCTCCCTTCTGAACACTGAAGCTTTCTTT. As protein: CASSSLLNTEAFF. Full variable domain (remainder filled in from reference TRBV7-9 and TRBJ1-1): DTGVSQNPRHKITKRGQNVTFRCDPISEHNRLYWYRQTLGQGPEFLTYFQNEAQLEKSRLLSDRFSAERPKGSFSTLEIQRTEQGDSAMYLCASSSLLNTEAFFGQGTRLTVV.

This clonotype showed up just a few times. The gene calls are TRBV7-8 and TRBJ2-1, with D possibly being TRBD2 (5 bases). The V end lost 5 bases, the J end lost 9 bases, and 20 bases lay between the germline ends. CDR3 length: 15 residues. CDR1 and CDR2 (germline): SGHVS, FQNEAQ. This chain's CDR3 is CASSPRAQLVGEQFF. CDR3 nucleotides: TGTGCCAGCAGCCCGAGGGCCCAACTAGTCGGTGAGCAGTTCTTC.

This clonotype has only a few counts. J is TRBJ1-2 and V is TRBV9, with 7 bases fitting TRBD1. J lost 4 bases, V lost 3 bases, and 9 bases had no gene match. The length of the CDR3 is 15 residues. Germline CDR1 and CDR2: SGDLS and YYNGEE. As DNA, the CDR3 is TGTGCCAGCAGCGAGGGGGCAGGTCCTATCTATGGCTACACCTTC. This codes for CASSEGAGPIYGYTF.

This clonotype was counted many times. One end of the junction is discordant with germline, which a read error may explain. The rearrangement links TRBV24-1 to TRBJ2-1; tentatively, D is TRBD2 (6 bases). This CDR3 contains 13 residues. In germline, CDR1 is KGHDR, CDR2 SFDVKD. CDR3 sequence reads: CATSVLGGNEQFF. The DNA for the CDR3 is TGTGCCACCAGTGTTTTGGGGGGCAATGAGCAGTTCTTC.

The sample holds many counts of this clonotype. The rearrangement joins TRBV6-1 to TRBJ2-1; D perhaps matches TRBD1 (6 bases). V lost 11 bases and J 11 bases, leaving 22 bases between the germline ends. Looked up from germline, CDR1 is MNHNS and CDR2 is SASEGT. CDR3 length: 13 amino acids. CDR3 nucleotides: TGTGCCTCGAGGACAGACCTAGTTAGCCAGCAGTTCTTC. It yields the protein CASRTDLVSQQFF.

This clonotype was detected ten times or more. This chain joins TRBV29-1 and TRBJ2-7; maybe TRBD1 (6 bases). The germline gives CDR1 SQVTM, CDR2 ANQGSEA. The CDR3 consists of 13 residues. The ends were cut back, 6 bases at V and 0 bases at J, with 12 bases in the middle. CDR3 DNA sequence: TGCAGCGTGGAACAGGGTAGCTCCTACGAGCAGTACTTC. Translation gives CSVEQGSSYEQYF.

The chain carries TRBV28 and TRBJ1-5; no definite D call. CDR1 and CDR2 from the germline V gene are MDHEN and SYDVKM. The ends were cut back, 7 bases at V and 3 bases at J, with 10 bases in the middle. CDR3 size: 13 residues. This chain's CDR3 is CASTRGVNQPQHF. As DNA, the CDR3 is TGTGCCAGCACCCGCGGGGTCAATCAGCCCCAGCATTTT.

This clonotype has more than one count but fewer than ten. The chain combines TRBV19 with TRBJ2-4; the match to TRBD1 covers 8 bases. Germline CDR1 LNHDA, CDR2 SQIVND (reference sequence). The CDR3 is 14 residues long. V shed 10 bases, J shed 5 bases, and the junction held 10 bases outside the gene matches. The DNA for the CDR3 is TGTGCCACACGACAGGGGCCCCGGGAAAACATTCAGTACTTC. Amino acid sequence: CATRQGPRENIQYF.

This clonotype was counted at least ten times. The J gene is TRBJ1-3, the V gene TRBV5-1; 8 bases are a match to TRBD1. V was clipped by 2 bases and J by 11 bases; unmatched bases: 12. Germline V gene sequence: CDR1 SGHRS, CDR2 YFSETQ. CDR3 size: 15 residues. CDR3 residues: CASSFGDRSGEPIYF. The DNA for the CDR3 is TGCGCCAGCAGCTTCGGGGACAGGAGTGGAGAGCCCATATATTTT.

This clonotype was seen once. The rearrangement links TRBV5-1 to TRBJ2-5, with 16 bases that match TRBD2. CDR1 SGHRS and CDR2 YFSETQ come from the germline V gene. The V gene end was trimmed by 4 bases and the J gene end by 5 bases; junction bases not matched to a gene: 8. This CDR3 is 17 amino acids long. The CDR3: CASSAGTSGGAGETQYF. The CDR3 bases are TGCGCCAGCAGCGCCGGGACTAGCGGGGGGGCCGGTGAGACCCAGTACTTC.

This clonotype has only a few counts. The V gene is TRBV28, the J gene TRBJ2-5; no reliable D call. Germline values: CDR1 MDHEN, CDR2 SYDVKM. V was clipped by 5 bases and J by 2 bases, with 9 bases between them. The CDR3 runs to 13 residues. The CDR3 spells CASSRLLQETQYF. The CDR3 DNA is TGTGCCAGCAGTCGTCTCCTACAAGAGACCCAGTACTTC.

As to this clonotype: A read error is likely, as this CDR3 ends without the conserved phenylalanine or tryptophan. The chain has TRBV28 and TRBJ2-2; weak D call: TRBD1 (6 bases). Trimming shortened V by 7 bases and J by 2 bases, and 17 bases separated the two germline ends. CDR3 length: 16 residues. The germline gives CDR1 MDHEN, CDR2 SYDVKM. The CDR3 DNA reads as TGTGCCAGCACCCTTAGGGGACACGGCAACACCGGGGAGCTGTTTTAT. This sequence encodes CASTLRGHGNTGELFY.

This clonotype has more than one count but fewer than ten. V and J are TRBV5-1 and TRBJ2-2, with 8 bases identical to TRBD1. Germline V gene lookup returns CDR1 SGHRS and CDR2 YFSETQ. CDR3 size: 16 residues. The junction had 9 bases not matched to a gene; V was cut back by 4 bases and J by 4 bases. The CDR3, as DNA: TGCGCCAGCAGCCCGAGGACAGGGAGCGTCACCGGGGAGCTGTTTTTT. Amino acid sequence: CASSPRTGSVTGELFF. Drawing the rest from reference TRBV5-1 and TRBJ2-2, the complete variable domain is KAGVTQTPRYLIKTRGQQVTLSCSPISGHRSVSWYQQTPGQGLQFLFEYFSETQRNKGNFPGRFSGRQFSNSRSEMNVSTLELGDSALYLCASSPRTGSVTGELFFGEGSRLTVL.

This clonotype has a handful of counts. The chain recombines TRBV5-1 with TRBJ2-7; 9 positions agree with TRBD2. With V trimmed by 0 bases and J by 4 bases, 5 bases remained unmatched. The CDR3 spans 15 residues. Germline loops: CDR1 SGHRS, CDR2 YFSETQ. This CDR3 reads CASSLGLADPYEQYF. CDR3 sequence (DNA): TGCGCCAGCAGCTTGGGACTAGCGGACCCGTACGAGCAGTACTTC.

This clonotype came up many times. The genes are TRBV7-8 and TRBJ2-7; tentatively, D is TRBD1 (6 bases). The CDR3 consists of 16 residues. Germline assignment: CDR1 SGHVS and CDR2 FQNEAQ. Trimming removed 5 bases from V and 5 bases from J, with 22 bases in between. CDR3 residues: CASSPSWTAGLDEQYF. The CDR3 DNA reads TGTGCCAGCAGCCCCTCCTGGACAGCCGGGTTGGACGAGCAGTACTTC. Full variable domain (outside the CDR3, taken from reference TRBV7-8 and TRBJ2-7): GAGVSQSPRYKVAKRGQDVALRCDPISGHVSLFWYQQALGQGPEFLTYFQNEAQLDKSGLPSDRFFAERPEGSVSTLKIQRTQQEDSAVYLCASSPSWTAGLDEQYFGPGTRLTVT.

This clonotype was recorded many times. V gene TRBV12-3 or TRBV12-4 combines with J gene TRBJ2-3; 12 bases match TRBD1. V was pared by 10 bases and J by 7 bases, with 6 bases of the junction left unmatched. CDR3 length: 13 amino acids. The CDR3 spells CATGTGGFNTQYF. The DNA for the CDR3 is TGTGCCACCGGGACAGGGGGCTTTAATACGCAGTATTTT.

The table lists this clonotype with many counts. CDR3 region: CASSPPFRGSYEQYF. CDR3 nucleotide sequence: TGCGCCAGCAGCCCACCGTTCAGGGGATCCTACGAGCAGTACTTC. The chain joins TRBV5-1 to TRBJ2-7; perhaps TRBD1 as D (6 bases). The V end was cut by 4 bases, the J end by 1 base, with 15 bases between. CDR1 SGHRS and CDR2 YFSETQ come from the germline V gene. The CDR3 sequence is 15 residues long.

This clonotype was found a few times. V is TRBV6-5 and J is TRBJ2-3; 10 nucleotides align to TRBD2. Germline V gene lookup returns CDR1 MNHEY and CDR2 SVGAGI. V lost 2 bases and J lost 5; bases outside the gene matches: 7. The CDR3 totals 16 residues. CDR3 DNA sequence: TGTGCCAGCAGTTACCTCCTAGCGGGAGATGTAGATACGCAGTATTTT. Translating it yields CASSYLLAGDVDTQYF.